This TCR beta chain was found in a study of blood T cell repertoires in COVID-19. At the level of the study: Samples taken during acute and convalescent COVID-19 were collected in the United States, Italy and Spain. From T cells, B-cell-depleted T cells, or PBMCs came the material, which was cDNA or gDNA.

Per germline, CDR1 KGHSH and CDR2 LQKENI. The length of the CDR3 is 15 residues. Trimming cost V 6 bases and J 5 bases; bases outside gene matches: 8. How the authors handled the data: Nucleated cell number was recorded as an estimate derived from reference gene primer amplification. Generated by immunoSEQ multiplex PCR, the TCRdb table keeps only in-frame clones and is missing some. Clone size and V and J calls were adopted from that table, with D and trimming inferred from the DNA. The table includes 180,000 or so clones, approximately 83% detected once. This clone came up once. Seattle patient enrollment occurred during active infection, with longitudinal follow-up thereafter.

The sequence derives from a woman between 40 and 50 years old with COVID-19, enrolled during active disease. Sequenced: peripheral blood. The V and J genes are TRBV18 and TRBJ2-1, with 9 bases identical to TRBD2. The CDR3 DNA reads TGTGCCAGCTCCTACTTTAGCGGGAGTGACAATGAGCAGTTCTTC. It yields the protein CASSYFSGSDNEQFF.